This is a list of T cell receptor beta chains from one sample in a study of cytomegalovirus exposure and HLA in healthy donors. Here immunoSEQ multiplex PCR was the method, and the copy in TCRdb shows in-frame clones only, minus some. Among 90,000 to 150,000 clones listed, over 60% were seen once. Sequencing used PBMCs. These receptors came from a man aged 18 to 30 in good health and CMV-seropositive. Both conserved end residues are part of each CDR3.

v_gene: TRBV18
CDR3aa: CASSPLDRPNTIYF

v_gene: TRBV27
CDR3aa: CASSMGLLGEKLFF

v_gene: TRBV6-6
CDR3aa: CASSLDNTNYGYTF

v_gene: TRBV5-1
CDR3aa: CASTRGGNYGYTF

v_gene: TRBV27
CDR3aa: CASSLSGSDSPLHF

v_gene: TRBV5-8
CDR3aa: CASSLGQATVYEQYF

v_gene: TRBV7-9
CDR3aa: CASSHTGSYEQYF

v_gene: TRBV29-1
CDR3aa: CSVGGVGNEQFF

v_gene: TRBV19
CDR3aa: CASSIGDRVTNEQFF

v_gene: TRBV27
CDR3aa: CASSLQGPGQPQHF

v_gene: TRBV30
CDR3aa: CACSPNYGYTF

v_gene: TRBV19
CDR3aa: CASSNDRGGSYNSPLHF

v_gene: TRBV11-2
CDR3aa: CASSLGGSSFYEQYF

v_gene: TRBV5-1
CDR3aa: CASSWGTSGDSDNEQFF

v_gene: TRBV7-3
CDR3aa: CASGAGPSYNEQFF

v_gene: TRBV6-6
CDR3aa: CASSYNGQGTNQPQHF

v_gene: TRBV4-1
CDR3aa: CASNGSPVNTEAFF

v_gene: TRBV7-3
CDR3aa: CASSLSAGVEQFF

v_gene: TRBV4-1
CDR3aa: CASSYRTGRNQPQHF

v_gene: TRBV19
CDR3aa: CASSIQVGQPQHF

v_gene: TRBV5-1
CDR3aa: CASSLGQGFEKLFF

v_gene: TRBV7-9
CDR3aa: CASSFVWTADSNQPQHF

v_gene: TRBV2
CDR3aa: CASSEGHRGPQHF